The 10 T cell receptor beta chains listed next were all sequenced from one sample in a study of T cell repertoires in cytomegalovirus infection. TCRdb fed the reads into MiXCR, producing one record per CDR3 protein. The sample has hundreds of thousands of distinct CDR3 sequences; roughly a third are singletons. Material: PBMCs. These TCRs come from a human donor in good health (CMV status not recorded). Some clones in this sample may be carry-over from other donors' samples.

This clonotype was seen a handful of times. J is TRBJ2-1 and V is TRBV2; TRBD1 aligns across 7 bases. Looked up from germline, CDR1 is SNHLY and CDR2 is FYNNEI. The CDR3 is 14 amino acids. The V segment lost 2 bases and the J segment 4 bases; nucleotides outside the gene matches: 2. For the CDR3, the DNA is TGTGCCAGCAGTGAAACGGGACAGTACAATGAGCAGTTCTTC. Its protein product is CASSETGQYNEQFF.

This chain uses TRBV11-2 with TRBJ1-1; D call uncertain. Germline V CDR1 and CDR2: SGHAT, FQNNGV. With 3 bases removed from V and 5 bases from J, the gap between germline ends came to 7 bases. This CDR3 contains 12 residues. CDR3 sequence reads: CASSFMGTEAFF. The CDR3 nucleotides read TGTGCCAGCAGCTTTATGGGGACTGAAGCTTTCTTT.

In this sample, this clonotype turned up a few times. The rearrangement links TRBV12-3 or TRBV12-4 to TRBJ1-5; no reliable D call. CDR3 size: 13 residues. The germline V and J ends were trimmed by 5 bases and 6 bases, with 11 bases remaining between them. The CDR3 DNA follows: TGTGCCAGCAGTGGAACTGAGGTTCAGCCCCAGCATTTT. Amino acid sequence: CASSGTEVQPQHF.

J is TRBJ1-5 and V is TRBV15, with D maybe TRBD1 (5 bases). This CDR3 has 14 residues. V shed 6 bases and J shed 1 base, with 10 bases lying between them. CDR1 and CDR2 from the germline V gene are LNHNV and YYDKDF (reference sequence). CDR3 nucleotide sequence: TGTGCCACCAGTATCCGGGACAGCAATCAGCCCCAGCATTTT. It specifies CATSIRDSNQPQHF.

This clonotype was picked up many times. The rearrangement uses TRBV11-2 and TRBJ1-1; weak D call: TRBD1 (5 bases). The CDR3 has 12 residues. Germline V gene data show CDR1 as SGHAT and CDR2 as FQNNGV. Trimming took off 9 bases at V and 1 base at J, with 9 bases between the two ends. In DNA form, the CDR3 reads TGTGCCAGTATACAGGAGAACACTGAAGCTTTCTTT. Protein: CASIQENTEAFF.

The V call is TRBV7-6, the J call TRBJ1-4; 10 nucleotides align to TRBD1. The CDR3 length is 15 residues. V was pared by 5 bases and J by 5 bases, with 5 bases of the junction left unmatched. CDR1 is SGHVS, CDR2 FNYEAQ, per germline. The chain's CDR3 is CASSLMDRGNEKLFF. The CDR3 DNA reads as TGTGCCAGCAGCCTCATGGACAGGGGGAATGAAAAACTGTTTTTT.

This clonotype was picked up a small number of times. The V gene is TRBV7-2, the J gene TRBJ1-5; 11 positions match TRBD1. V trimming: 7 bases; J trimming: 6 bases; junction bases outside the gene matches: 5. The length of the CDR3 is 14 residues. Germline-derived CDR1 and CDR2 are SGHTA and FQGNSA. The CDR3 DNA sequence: TGTGCCAGCAAGCCGGGACAGGGGGGTCAGCCCCAGCATTTT. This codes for CASKPGQGGQPQHF.

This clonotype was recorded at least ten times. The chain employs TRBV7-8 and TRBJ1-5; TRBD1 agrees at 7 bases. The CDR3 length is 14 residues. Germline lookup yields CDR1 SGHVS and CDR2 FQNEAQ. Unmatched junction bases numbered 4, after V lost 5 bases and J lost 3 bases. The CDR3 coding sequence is TGTGCCAGCAGCGGACAGGTTCCCAATCAGCCCCAGCATTTT. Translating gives CASSGQVPNQPQHF.

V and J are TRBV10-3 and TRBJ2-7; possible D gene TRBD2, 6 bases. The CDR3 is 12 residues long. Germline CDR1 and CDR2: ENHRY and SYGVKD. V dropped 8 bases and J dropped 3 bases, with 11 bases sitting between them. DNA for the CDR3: TGTGCCATCGCTCCGGGAGTCTACGAGCAGTACTTC. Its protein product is CAIAPGVYEQYF.

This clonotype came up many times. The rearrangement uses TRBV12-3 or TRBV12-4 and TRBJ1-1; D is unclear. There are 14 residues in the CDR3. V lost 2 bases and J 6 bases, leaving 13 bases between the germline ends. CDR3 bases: TGTGCCAGCAGTTTAAGCGCAGGTTTCCCTGAAGCTTTCTTT. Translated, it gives CASSLSAGFPEAFF.